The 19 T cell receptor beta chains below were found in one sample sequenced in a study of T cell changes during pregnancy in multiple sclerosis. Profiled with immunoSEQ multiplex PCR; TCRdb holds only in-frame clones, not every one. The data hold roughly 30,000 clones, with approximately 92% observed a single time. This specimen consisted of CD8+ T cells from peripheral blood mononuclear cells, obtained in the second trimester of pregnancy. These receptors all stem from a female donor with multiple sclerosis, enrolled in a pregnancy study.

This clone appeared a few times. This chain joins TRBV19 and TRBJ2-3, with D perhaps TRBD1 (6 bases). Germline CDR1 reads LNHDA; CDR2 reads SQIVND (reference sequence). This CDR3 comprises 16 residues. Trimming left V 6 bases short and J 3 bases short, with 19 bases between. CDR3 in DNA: TGTGCCAGTAGGAGGCGAGGAGAGGGGACAACAGATACGCAGTATTTT. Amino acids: CASRRRGEGTTDTQYF.

CDR3 sequence (DNA): TGCGCCAGCAGCCAAGGTCGCGTGGGCGAGTTGGAGACCCAGTACTTC. This gives the protein CASSQGRVGELETQYF. This chain uses TRBV4-1 with TRBJ2-5, with unresolved D. The ends were cut back, 1 base at V and 5 bases at J, with 17 bases in the middle. CDR1 is MGHRA and CDR2 is YSYEKL in the germline V gene. CDR3 length: 16 residues.

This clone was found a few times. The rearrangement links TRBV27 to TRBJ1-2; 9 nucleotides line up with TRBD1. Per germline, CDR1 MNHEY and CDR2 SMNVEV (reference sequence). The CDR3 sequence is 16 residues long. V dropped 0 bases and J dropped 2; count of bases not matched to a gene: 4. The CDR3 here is CASSLSRTGVNYGYTF. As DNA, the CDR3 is TGTGCCAGCAGTTTATCGCGGACAGGGGTGAACTATGGCTACACCTTC.

Written as DNA, the CDR3 is TGTGCCTGGGCCTGGGCCGCGGGAAACGAGCAGTACTTC. Its protein is CAWAWAAGNEQYF. The gene calls are TRBV30 and TRBJ2-7; TRBD2 might be the D (6 bases). V was clipped by 5 bases and J by 5 bases, with 16 bases between them. The CDR3 totals 13 residues. Germline CDR1 GTSNPN, CDR2 SVGIG (reference sequence).

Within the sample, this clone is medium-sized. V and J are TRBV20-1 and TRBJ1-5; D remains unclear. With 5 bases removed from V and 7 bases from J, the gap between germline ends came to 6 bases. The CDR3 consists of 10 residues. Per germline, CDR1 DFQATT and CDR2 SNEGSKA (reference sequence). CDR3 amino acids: CSASPQPQHF. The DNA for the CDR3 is TGCAGTGCTTCCCCACAGCCCCAGCATTTT.

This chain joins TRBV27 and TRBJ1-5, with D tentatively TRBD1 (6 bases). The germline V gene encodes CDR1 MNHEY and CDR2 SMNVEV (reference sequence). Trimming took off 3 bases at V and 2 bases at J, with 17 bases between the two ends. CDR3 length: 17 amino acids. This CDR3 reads CASSFRRGGIGNQPQHF. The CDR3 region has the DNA TGTGCCAGCAGTTTCCGCAGGGGAGGGATTGGCAATCAGCCCCAGCATTTT.

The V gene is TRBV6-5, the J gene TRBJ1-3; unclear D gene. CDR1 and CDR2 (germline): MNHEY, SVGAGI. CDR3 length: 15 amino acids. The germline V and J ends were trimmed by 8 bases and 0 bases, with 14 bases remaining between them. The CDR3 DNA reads TGTGCCAGCGCACGAGCCCCGAGCTCTGGAAACACCATATATTTT. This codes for CASARAPSSGNTIYF.

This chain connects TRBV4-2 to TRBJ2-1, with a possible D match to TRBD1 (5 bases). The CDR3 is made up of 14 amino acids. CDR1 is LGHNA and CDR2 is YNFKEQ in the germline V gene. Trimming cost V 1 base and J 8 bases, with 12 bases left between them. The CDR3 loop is CASSQVVLRDEQFF. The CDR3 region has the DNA TGTGCCAGCAGCCAAGTAGTGCTCAGGGATGAGCAGTTCTTC.

CDR3 sequence (DNA): TGTGCCAGCAGCTTAGCGCGGGTAGATACGCAGTATTTT. Its translation: CASSLARVDTQYF. The chain carries TRBV7-2 and TRBJ2-3; D may be TRBD2 (5 bases). Trimming stripped 0 bases from V and 5 bases from J, with 6 bases between. The CDR3 runs 13 residues. CDR1 and CDR2 (germline): SGHTA, FQGNSA.

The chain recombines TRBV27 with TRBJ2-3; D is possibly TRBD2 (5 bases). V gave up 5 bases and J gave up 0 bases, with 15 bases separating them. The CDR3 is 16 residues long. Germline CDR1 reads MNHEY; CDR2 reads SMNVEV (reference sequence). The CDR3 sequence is CASSPVWETSTDTQYF. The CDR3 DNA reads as TGTGCCAGCAGTCCCGTTTGGGAGACTAGCACAGATACGCAGTATTTT.

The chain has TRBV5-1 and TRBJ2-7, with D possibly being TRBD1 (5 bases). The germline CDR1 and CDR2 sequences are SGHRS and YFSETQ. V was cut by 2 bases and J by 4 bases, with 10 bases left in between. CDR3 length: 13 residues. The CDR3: CASSFDSPYEQYF. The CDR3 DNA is TGCGCCAGCAGCTTCGACAGTCCTTACGAGCAGTACTTC.

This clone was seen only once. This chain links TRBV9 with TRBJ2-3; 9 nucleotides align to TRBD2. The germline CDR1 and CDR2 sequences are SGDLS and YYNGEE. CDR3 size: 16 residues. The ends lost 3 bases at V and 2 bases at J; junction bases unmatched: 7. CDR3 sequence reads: CASSARAGGYTDTQYF. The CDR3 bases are TGTGCCAGCAGCGCCCGAGCGGGGGGTTACACAGATACGCAGTATTTT.

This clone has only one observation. CDR3 coding DNA: TGCGCCAGCAGCTGGACAGGGCTTGCTAATGAAAAACTGTTTTTT. Amino acid sequence: CASSWTGLANEKLFF. J is TRBJ1-4 and V is TRBV5-1; 8 bases agree with TRBD1. Trimming took 3 bases from V and 3 from J; bases not matched to a gene: 4. The CDR3 covers 15 residues. Germline V CDR1 and CDR2: SGHRS, YFSETQ.

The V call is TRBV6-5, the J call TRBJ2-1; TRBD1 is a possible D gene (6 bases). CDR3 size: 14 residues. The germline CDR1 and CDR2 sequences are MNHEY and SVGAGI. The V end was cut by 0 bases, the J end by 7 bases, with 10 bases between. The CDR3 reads CASSYSGQRNEQFF. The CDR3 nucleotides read TGTGCCAGCAGTTACTCAGGACAGCGAAATGAGCAGTTCTTC.

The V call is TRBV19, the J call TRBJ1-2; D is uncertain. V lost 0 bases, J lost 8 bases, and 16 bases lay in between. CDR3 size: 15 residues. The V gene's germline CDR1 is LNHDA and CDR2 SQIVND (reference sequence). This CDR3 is CASSIDGVLAVGYTF. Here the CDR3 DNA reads TGTGCCAGTAGTATAGATGGGGTCCTAGCTGTCGGCTACACCTTC.

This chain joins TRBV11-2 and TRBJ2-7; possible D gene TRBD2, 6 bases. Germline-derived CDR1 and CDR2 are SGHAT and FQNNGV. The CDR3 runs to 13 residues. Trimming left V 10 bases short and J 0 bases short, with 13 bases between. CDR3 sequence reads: CATARGLSYEQYF. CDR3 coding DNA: TGTGCCACCGCTAGGGGACTCTCCTACGAGCAGTACTTC.

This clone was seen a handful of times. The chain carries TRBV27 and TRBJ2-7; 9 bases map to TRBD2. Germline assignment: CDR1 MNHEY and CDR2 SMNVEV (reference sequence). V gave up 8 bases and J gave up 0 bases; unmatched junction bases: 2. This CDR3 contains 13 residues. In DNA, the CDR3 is TGTGCCAGCCGAGCGGGGGGCTCCTACGAGCAGTACTTC. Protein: CASRAGGSYEQYF.

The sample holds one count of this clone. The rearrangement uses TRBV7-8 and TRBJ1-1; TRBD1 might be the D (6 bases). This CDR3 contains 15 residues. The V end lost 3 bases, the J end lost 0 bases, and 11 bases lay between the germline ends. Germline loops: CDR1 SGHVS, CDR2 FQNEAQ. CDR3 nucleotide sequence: TGTGCCAGCAGCTTCCCGCAGGGGATGAACACTGAAGCTTTCTTT. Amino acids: CASSFPQGMNTEAFF. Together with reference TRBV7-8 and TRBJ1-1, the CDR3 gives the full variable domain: GAGVSQSPRYKVAKRGQDVALRCDPISGHVSLFWYQQALGQGPEFLTYFQNEAQLDKSGLPSDRFFAERPEGSVSTLKIQRTQQEDSAVYLCASSFPQGMNTEAFFGQGTRLTVV.

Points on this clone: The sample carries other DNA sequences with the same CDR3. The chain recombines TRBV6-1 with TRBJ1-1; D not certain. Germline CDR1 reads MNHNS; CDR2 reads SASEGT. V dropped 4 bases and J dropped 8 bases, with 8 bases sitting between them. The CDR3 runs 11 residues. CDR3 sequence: CASSGGPEAFF. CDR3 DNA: TGTGCCAGCAGTGGAGGTCCGGAAGCTTTCTTT.